This TCR beta chain was sequenced for a study of blood T cell repertoires in COVID-19. Study background: Specimens from acute and convalescent COVID-19 originated in the United States, Italy and Spain. From T cells, B-cell-depleted T cells, or PBMCs came the material, which was cDNA or gDNA.

Measured with immunoSEQ multiplex PCR; TCRdb has only the in-frame clones, and not every one. The table lists roughly 440,000 clones, about 87% of them singletons. Patients from Seattle were sampled longitudinally, starting during active infection. The sequencing input was peripheral blood. The TCR was taken from a woman between 50 and 59 years old with COVID-19, enrolled during active disease.

This CDR3 is CASSFSALQQGRAFF. In nucleotides, the CDR3 is TGTGCCAGCAGCTTTTCCGCCCTACAACAGGGGAGAGCTTTCTTT. The chain links TRBV7-2 to TRBJ1-1; 7 bases line up with TRBD1. The CDR3 is 15 amino acids. Germline V gene data show CDR1 as SGHTA and CDR2 as FQGNSA. Trimming took 3 bases from V and 10 from J; bases not matched to a gene: 14.